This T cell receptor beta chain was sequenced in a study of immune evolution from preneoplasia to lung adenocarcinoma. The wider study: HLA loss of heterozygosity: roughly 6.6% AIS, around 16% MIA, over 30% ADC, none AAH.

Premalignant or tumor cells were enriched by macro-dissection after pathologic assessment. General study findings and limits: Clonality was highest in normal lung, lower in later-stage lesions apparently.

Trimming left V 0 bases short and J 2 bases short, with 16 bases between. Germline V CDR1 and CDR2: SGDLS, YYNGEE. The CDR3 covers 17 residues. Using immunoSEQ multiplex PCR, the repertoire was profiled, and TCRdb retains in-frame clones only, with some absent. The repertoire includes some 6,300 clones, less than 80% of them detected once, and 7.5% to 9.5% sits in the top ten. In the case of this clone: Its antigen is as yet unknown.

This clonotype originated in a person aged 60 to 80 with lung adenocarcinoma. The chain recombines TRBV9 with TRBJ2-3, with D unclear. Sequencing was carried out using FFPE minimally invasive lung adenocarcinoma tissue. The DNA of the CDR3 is TGTGCCAGCAGCGTAGTGAAGGGCCTACGTATCACAGATACGCAGTATTTT. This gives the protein CASSVVKGLRITDTQYF.